The 16 T cell receptor beta chains reported below all come from one sample, sequenced in a study of cytomegalovirus exposure and HLA in healthy donors. It was with 60 Vbeta and 13 Jbeta primers that the PCR ran. Here immunoSEQ multiplex PCR was the method, and the copy in TCRdb shows in-frame clones only, minus some. The sample carries fewer than 250,000 clones, almost 80% recorded once. Sample: PBMCs. These TCRs come from a male donor in good health and CMV-seronegative.

The chain is built from TRBV19 and TRBJ1-5, with TRBD1 as a possible D gene (6 bases). The length of the CDR3 is 15 residues. Germline V gene lookup returns CDR1 LNHDA and CDR2 SQIVND (reference sequence). V was clipped by 0 bases and J by 7 bases, with 13 bases between them. CDR3 protein: CASSIDRGAGQPQHF. CDR3 nucleotides: TGTGCCAGTAGTATAGACCGGGGGGCAGGGCAGCCCCAGCATTTT. Full variable domain (missing parts from reference TRBV19 and TRBJ1-5): DGGITQSPKYLFRKEGQNVTLSCEQNLNHDAMYWYRQDPGQGLRLIYYSQIVNDFQKGDIAEGYSVSREKKESFPLTVTSAQKNPTAFYLCASSIDRGAGQPQHFGDGTRLSIL.

As concerns this clone: This same CDR3 is encoded by further DNA sequences in the sample. The chain carries TRBV4-1 and TRBJ2-4; 7 bases are shared with TRBD2. Per germline, CDR1 MGHRA and CDR2 YSYEKL. V was clipped by 0 bases and J by 6 bases; unmatched bases: 11. The CDR3 runs 17 residues. This CDR3 is CASSQDRRERSGNIQYF. The CDR3 DNA reads TGCGCCAGCAGCCAAGATAGGCGGGAGAGGTCAGGAAACATTCAGTACTTC.

This clone has only a few counts. This rearrangement joins TRBV7-2 to TRBJ2-1; 9 nucleotides match TRBD2. The CDR3 has 15 amino acids. The trim removed 0 bases at V and 9 bases at J, leaving 6 bases unmatched. Germline lookup yields CDR1 SGHTA and CDR2 FQGNSA. The CDR3 sequence is CASSLASGLASEQFF. The DNA for the CDR3 is TGTGCCAGCAGCTTAGCGTCGGGACTAGCCTCTGAGCAGTTCTTC.

The V call is TRBV6-1, the J call TRBJ2-1; 7 bases align to TRBD2. The CDR3 is 15 amino acids. CDR1 and CDR2 (germline): MNHNS, SASEGT. J gave up 0 bases and V 1 base, and 0 bases lay outside the gene matches. This chain's CDR3 is CASSEGGSSYNEQFF. The CDR3 coding sequence is TGTGCCAGCAGTGAAGGCGGGAGCTCCTACAATGAGCAGTTCTTC.

This sequence joins TRBV9 and TRBJ2-7; 10 nucleotides line up with TRBD2. The CDR3 totals 16 residues. CDR1 is SGDLS, CDR2 YYNGEE, per germline. V was clipped by 0 bases and J by 3 bases; unmatched bases: 6. The CDR3 DNA is TGTGCCAGCAGCGTAGGCTCTAGCGGGAGAAGCTACGAGCAGTACTTC. This codes for CASSVGSSGRSYEQYF.

This clone was detected a few times. This chain links TRBV29-1 with TRBJ2-3, with 9 nucleotides matching TRBD1. With 1 base clipped from V and 4 bases from J, the junction kept 6 bases outside the gene matches. Germline assignment: CDR1 SQVTM and CDR2 ANQGSEA. There are 15 residues in the CDR3. CDR3 nucleotide sequence: TGCAGCGTTGAAGTTACAGGGGGCGTCGCAGATACGCAGTATTTT. This gives the protein CSVEVTGGVADTQYF.

Many counts were recorded for this clone. The chain has TRBV28 and TRBJ1-1; TRBD1 matches 8 bases. With V trimmed by 2 bases and J by 5 bases, 10 bases remained unmatched. The germline V gene has CDR1 MDHEN and CDR2 SYDVKM. This CDR3 spans 16 amino acids. CDR3 protein: CASSLVTGDGGTEAFF. As DNA, the CDR3 is TGTGCCAGCAGTTTAGTGACAGGGGATGGGGGAACTGAAGCTTTCTTT.

With respect to this clone: The junction does not match germline at one end; this may be a read error. The J gene is TRBJ1-3, the V gene TRBV6-5; D ambiguous. The CDR3 contains 13 residues. Germline loops: CDR1 MNHEY, CDR2 SVGAGI. Written as DNA, the CDR3 is TGTGCCAGCAGGAGTTTCTCTGGAGACACCATATATTTT. Translation gives CASRSFSGDTIYF.

The chain recombines TRBV27 with TRBJ2-5; TRBD1 might be the D (7 bases). The V gene's germline CDR1 is MNHEY and CDR2 SMNVEV (reference sequence). V gave up 3 bases and J gave up 5 bases, with 16 bases separating them. This CDR3 is built from 15 residues. CDR3 amino acids: CASSFTGEVGETQYF. Written as DNA, the CDR3 is TGTGCCAGCAGTTTTACAGGGGAGGTAGGCGAGACCCAGTACTTC.

This clone was counted only a few times. The rearrangement links TRBV27 to TRBJ2-2; D is perhaps TRBD1 (5 bases). The CDR3 contains 15 residues. V dropped 4 bases and J dropped 1 base, with 10 bases sitting between them. Germline V gene lookup returns CDR1 MNHEY and CDR2 SMNVEV (reference sequence). The CDR3 region has the DNA TGTGCCAGCAGTTCTCCAGGGCTGAACACCGGGGAGCTGTTTTTT. Translation gives CASSSPGLNTGELFF.

The rearrangement uses TRBV6-1 and TRBJ2-2; 9 positions match TRBD2. This CDR3 has 15 residues. Germline CDR1 MNHNS, CDR2 SASEGT. V dropped 7 bases and J dropped 4; count of bases not matched to a gene: 7. As DNA, the CDR3 is TGTGCCAGCACGACCGGGACTAGCTTCACCGGGGAGCTGTTTTTT. It specifies CASTTGTSFTGELFF.

This clone was counted a single time. J is TRBJ1-4 and V is TRBV7-3; D call uncertain. V lost 0 bases, J lost 0 bases, and 11 bases lay in between. Germline assignment: CDR1 SGHTA and CDR2 FQGTGA. The CDR3 runs 17 residues. The CDR3 here is CASSLTPRRATNEKLFF. CDR3 in DNA: TGTGCCAGCAGCTTAACCCCCAGGCGAGCAACTAATGAAAAACTGTTTTTT.

V usage is TRBV10-3 and J usage is TRBJ1-1; 9 bases map to TRBD1. J was trimmed by 0 bases and V by 10 bases; bases with no gene match: 9. Germline-derived CDR1 and CDR2 are ENHRY and SYGVKD. The CDR3 is made up of 15 amino acids. CDR3 sequence reads: CATGQGQGLNTEAFF. The DNA for the CDR3 is TGTGCCACCGGACAGGGGCAAGGGTTGAACACTGAAGCTTTCTTT.

This rearrangement joins TRBV29-1 to TRBJ2-1; a possible D gene is TRBD2 (5 bases). CDR3 length equals 13 residues. Germline-derived CDR1 and CDR2 are SQVTM and ANQGSEA. Between the trimmed V and J ends, which lost 4 bases and 11 bases, there was a span of 18 bases. The DNA of the CDR3 is TGCAGCGTTGGTAGTGTGGGAGCCCTTCAGCAGTTCTTC. Its translation is CSVGSVGALQQFF.

The V and J genes are TRBV6-1 and TRBJ2-3; 10 nucleotides align to TRBD2. The CDR3 has 16 amino acids. The V gene end was trimmed by 2 bases and the J gene end by 0 bases; junction bases not matched to a gene: 2. Per germline, CDR1 MNHNS and CDR2 SASEGT. CDR3 coding DNA: TGTGCCAGCAGTGAATTTAGCGGGGGGAGCACAGATACGCAGTATTTT. This encodes CASSEFSGGSTDTQYF.

This clone was counted only a few times. The rearrangement links TRBV25-1 to TRBJ2-1, with a weak D call TRBD1 (5 bases). Looked up from germline, CDR1 is MGHDK and CDR2 is SYGVNS. This CDR3 has 14 residues. V lost 7 bases, J lost 0 bases, and 10 bases lay in between. This CDR3 is CASIAGLSYNEQFF. The CDR3 DNA reads TGTGCCAGCATAGCAGGGCTCTCCTACAATGAGCAGTTCTTC. Variable domain in full (rest from reference TRBV25-1 and TRBJ2-1): EADIYQTPRYLVIGTGKKITLECSQTMGHDKMYWYQQDPGMELHLIHYSYGVNSTEKGDLSSESTVSRIRTEHFPLTLESARPSHTSQYLCASIAGLSYNEQFFGPGTRLTVL.